This entry features one T cell receptor (beta chain) sequence. Its antigen is undetermined. The sample belongs to a study of cytomegalovirus exposure and HLA in healthy donors. Study-level points and caveats: HLA alleles showed associations with about 15,000 TCR beta sequences in a later analysis, at a 0.05 false discovery rate. As was reported, the HLA-A and HLA-B alleles of most subjects were accurately predicted from TCR beta sequences. Most CMV-associated TCR beta chains were later found to appear HLA-restricted.

In the PCR, 60 Vbeta and 13 Jbeta primers were used. Using immunoSEQ multiplex PCR, the repertoire was profiled, and TCRdb retains in-frame clones only, with some absent. This sample has 160,000 or so clones, with 84% found just once. The CDR3 is 17 amino acids. Germline CDR1 and CDR2: KGHSH and LQKENI. V lost 4 bases and J 0 bases, leaving 15 bases between the germline ends. The receptor comes from a man aged 18 to 35 in good health and CMV-seronegative. Sequencing was done on a sample of PBMCs. The chain carries TRBV18 and TRBJ2-2; TRBD2 might be the D (5 bases). This chain's CDR3 is CASSRLFGVANTGELFF. CDR3 coding DNA: TGTGCCAGCTCACGATTGTTCGGGGTCGCGAACACCGGGGAGCTGTTTTTT. The full variable domain, its missing parts supplied by reference TRBV18 and TRBJ2-2, is NAGVMQNPRHLVRRRGQEARLRCSPMKGHSHVYWYRQLPEEGLKFMVYLQKENIIDESGMPKERFSAEFPKEGPSILRIQQVVRGDSAAYFCASSRLFGVANTGELFFGEGSRLTVL.